These 13 T cell receptor beta chains share one sample of origin, sequenced in a study of response to subunit inactivated influenza vaccine. TCRdb used MiXCR to reprocess the RT-PCR reads, holding one entry per CDR3 protein. The repertoire holds roughly 620,000 distinct CDR3 sequences, with about 11% as singletons. The sample was also linked to a second study, of T cells expressing NK-cell markers. As that report states: Libraries used 5'RACE template switching adding universal primer site and UMIs.

Source: PBMCs from blood, taken on the day of vaccination. These receptors came from a man aged 50 to 59 who received an inactivated influenza vaccine.

This clonotype was counted between two and nine times. The chain combines TRBV28 with TRBJ2-3; 12 bases are shared with TRBD2. J lost 4 bases, V lost 5 bases, and 4 bases had no gene match. The CDR3 runs 15 residues. The germline V gene has CDR1 MDHEN and CDR2 SYDVKM. CDR3: CASSRLAGEADTQYF. The CDR3 DNA follows: TGTGCCAGCAGTCGACTAGCGGGAGAGGCAGATACGCAGTATTTT.

This clonotype was detected many times. V usage is TRBV2 and J usage is TRBJ2-2; TRBD1 might be the D (5 bases). Trimming pared 6 bases from V and 1 base from J, leaving 9 bases between. Germline V gene data show CDR1 as SNHLY and CDR2 as FYNNEI. The CDR3 consists of 14 residues. The CDR3 sequence is CASREQVNTGELFF. The CDR3 coding sequence is TGTGCCAGCAGAGAACAGGTGAACACCGGGGAGCTGTTTTTT. Full variable domain (outside the CDR3, taken from reference TRBV2 and TRBJ2-2): EPEVTQTPSHQVTQMGQEVILRCVPISNHLYFYWYRQILGQKVEFLVSFYNNEISEKSEIFDDQFSVERPDGSNFTLKIRSTKLEDSAMYFCASREQVNTGELFFGEGSRLTVL.

V gene TRBV27 combines with J gene TRBJ2-3; 10 positions match TRBD2. J was trimmed by 2 bases and V by 6 bases; bases with no gene match: 5. The CDR3 is 15 amino acids. The germline CDR1 and CDR2 sequences are MNHEY and SMNVEV (reference sequence). The CDR3 DNA reads as TGTGCCAGCAGGGGACTAGCGCGAAACACAGATACGCAGTATTTT. Its protein is CASRGLARNTDTQYF.

This clonotype turned up a few times. The chain combines TRBV25-1 with TRBJ2-5; D is unresolved. CDR1 MGHDK and CDR2 SYGVNS come from the germline V gene. The length of the CDR3 is 15 residues. V dropped 3 bases and J dropped 3 bases, with 14 bases sitting between them. CDR3 sequence: CASSERSLHEETQYF. The CDR3 DNA sequence: TGTGCCAGCAGTGAGCGCAGCCTTCATGAAGAGACCCAGTACTTC.

This clonotype showed up many times. The rearrangement joins TRBV7-8 to TRBJ2-5, with 8 bases identical to TRBD1. V lost 4 bases to trimming and J lost 7 bases; unmatched junction nucleotides: 11. The CDR3 extends over 15 amino acids. CDR1 and CDR2 (germline): SGHVS, FQNEAQ. CDR3 nucleotide sequence: TGTGCCAGCAGCTCTATACTACAGGGGGGTGCGACCCAGTACTTC. Its protein product is CASSSILQGGATQYF.

J is TRBJ2-1 and V is TRBV4-2; D is tentatively TRBD1 or TRBD2 (6 bases each). The CDR3 runs 13 residues. CDR1 LGHNA and CDR2 YNFKEQ come from the germline V gene. V lost 8 bases and J lost 3, with 11 bases in between. The CDR3, as DNA: TGTGCCAGCTTCGGGGGCCGCTACAATGAGCAGTTCTTC. This gives the protein CASFGGRYNEQFF.

V and J are TRBV28 and TRBJ2-7; D ambiguous. CDR1 MDHEN and CDR2 SYDVKM come from the germline V gene. The CDR3 has 13 amino acids. V was shortened by 5 bases and J by 9 bases, with 17 bases between the two germline ends. This CDR3 is CASSREPALGQYF. In nucleotides, the CDR3 is TGTGCCAGCAGTCGCGAGCCCGCCCTCGGGCAGTACTTC.

This clonotype was seen ten or more times. V gene TRBV3-1 combines with J gene TRBJ2-3; TRBD2 matches at 7 bases. After removal of 3 bases from V and 2 bases from J, the junction contained 8 bases not matched to a gene. The germline gives CDR1 LGHDT, CDR2 YNNKEL (reference sequence). This CDR3 spans 16 amino acids. In nucleotides, the CDR3 is TGTGCCAGCAGCCAGGGAGGGACTTTTTTCACAGATACGCAGTATTTT. Protein product: CASSQGGTFFTDTQYF.

This chain links TRBV11-2 with TRBJ2-5; D may be TRBD1 or TRBD2 (6 bases each). This CDR3 spans 16 amino acids. Germline assignment: CDR1 SGHAT and CDR2 FQNNGV. V shed 5 bases and J shed 1 base, with 17 bases lying between them. The CDR3 bases are TGTGCCAGCAGCAGGAAGGGGGGATTCGGCCAAGAGACCCAGTACTTC. This gives the protein CASSRKGGFGQETQYF.

The chain has TRBV6-1 and TRBJ2-2; 7 nucleotides agree with TRBD1. The CDR3 runs to 13 residues. V dropped 7 bases and J dropped 8; count of bases not matched to a gene: 7. Germline lookup yields CDR1 MNHNS and CDR2 SASEGT. The chain's CDR3 is CASNLRQGGELFF. As DNA, the CDR3 is TGTGCCAGCAACCTTAGACAGGGTGGGGAGCTGTTTTTT.

The chain recombines TRBV12-3 or TRBV12-4 with TRBJ1-2; 12 nucleotides line up with TRBD1. The CDR3 length is 15 residues. J gave up 4 bases and V 5 bases, and 5 bases lay outside the gene matches. CDR3 in amino acids: CASSTGTGGSYGYTF. CDR3 nucleotide sequence: TGTGCCAGCAGTACCGGGACAGGGGGCAGCTATGGCTACACCTTC.

This clonotype was observed a few times. The chain has TRBV3-1 and TRBJ1-1; TRBD1 matches 9 bases. Germline V gene sequence: CDR1 LGHDT, CDR2 YNNKEL (reference sequence). The length of the CDR3 is 12 residues. J lost 11 bases, V lost 1 base, and 2 bases had no gene match. For the CDR3, the DNA is TGTGCCAGCAGCCAAGGTGACAGGGGGGCTTTCTTT. Its translation is CASSQGDRGAFF.

This clonotype was seen only a few times. DNA of the CDR3: TGTGCCAGCAGTCGGTCGGGACTAGCGGGAGCAGATACGCAGTATTTT. This gives the protein CASSRSGLAGADTQYF. This chain uses TRBV12-3 or TRBV12-4 with TRBJ2-3, with 14 bases that match TRBD2. This CDR3 comprises 16 residues. The V and J ends lost 5 bases and 4 bases, in that order; junction bases with no gene match: 5.